The next 22 T cell receptor beta chains were all read from a single sample in a study of control samples from healthy donors and cancer patients. TCRdb's table, derived via immunoSEQ multiplex PCR, lists solely in-frame clones and lacks some. The table includes about 150,000 clones, around 95% detected once. Specimen: blood. The receptors come from a man aged 40-49 years in good health.

V is TRBV6-1 and J is TRBJ1-6, with D possibly matching TRBD1 (5 bases). CDR1 and CDR2 from the germline V gene are MNHNS and SASEGT. The length of the CDR3 is 15 residues. Trimming left V 2 bases short and J 8 bases short, with 13 bases between. The CDR3 sequence is CASSELGTAYSPLHF. The CDR3 nucleotides are TGTGCCAGCAGTGAACTCGGGACGGCTTATTCACCCCTCCACTTT.

The V and J genes are TRBV10-3 and TRBJ1-1; a possible D gene is TRBD1 (5 bases). Germline lookup yields CDR1 ENHRY and CDR2 SYGVKD. V shed 6 bases and J shed 4 bases, with 9 bases lying between them. The CDR3 sequence is 12 residues long. CDR3 region: CAIRTDGTEAFF. DNA for the CDR3: TGTGCCATCAGGACAGATGGCACTGAAGCTTTCTTT.

The chain recombines TRBV9 with TRBJ2-5; 7 nucleotides line up with TRBD2. Germline trimming cut 2 bases from V and 6 bases from J; bases unmatched to any gene: 13. Per germline, CDR1 SGDLS and CDR2 YYNGEE. The CDR3 totals 16 residues. The CDR3 here is CASSVREGFSGQTQYF. The DNA of the CDR3 is TGTGCCAGCAGCGTCAGGGAGGGGTTTTCGGGTCAGACCCAGTACTTC.

The V and J genes are TRBV6-5 and TRBJ1-2; D is undetermined. CDR1 MNHEY and CDR2 SVGAGI come from the germline V gene. The CDR3 sequence is 15 residues long. V was trimmed by 2 bases and J by 5 bases, leaving 15 bases between them. Here the CDR3 DNA reads TGTGCCAGCAGTTACGTCGGCGGGCGAGGGTATGGCTACACCTTC. Translated: CASSYVGGRGYGYTF.

CDR3 region: CASSFNGGGPHNEQFF. For the CDR3, the DNA is TGTGCCAGTAGTTTCAACGGGGGGGGGCCGCACAATGAGCAGTTCTTC. The genes are TRBV19 and TRBJ2-1; 8 positions match TRBD2. CDR1 and CDR2 (germline): LNHDA, SQIVND (reference sequence). The CDR3 consists of 16 residues. The V and J ends lost 5 bases and 5 bases, in that order; junction bases with no gene match: 11.

The chain employs TRBV5-1 and TRBJ2-3; TRBD1 might be the D (6 bases). The length of the CDR3 is 15 residues. The V end was cut by 2 bases, the J end by 4 bases, with 14 bases between. Germline V gene sequence: CDR1 SGHRS, CDR2 YFSETQ. The CDR3 DNA reads TGCGCCAGCAGCTTCTCCCCTACAGGGTCAGATACGCAGTATTTT. Protein sequence: CASSFSPTGSDTQYF.

The rearrangement links TRBV29-1 to TRBJ2-1, with D perhaps matching TRBD2 (6 bases). Germline lookup yields CDR1 SQVTM and CDR2 ANQGSEA. This CDR3 spans 12 amino acids. The V gene lost 7 bases and the J gene lost 8 bases, with 15 bases spanning the gap. CDR3 nucleotides: TGCAGCGCTAGACTAGATTTGCATGAGCAGTTCTTC. Protein sequence: CSARLDLHEQFF.

The rearrangement joins TRBV12-3 or TRBV12-4 to TRBJ2-5; unclear D gene. Trimming took 6 bases from V and 4 from J, leaving 9 bases between them. The length of the CDR3 is 12 residues. CDR3 nucleotide sequence: TGTGCCAGCAGCCGTACGGGAGAGACCCAGTACTTC. It codes for CASSRTGETQYF.

This clone was observed once. The chain links TRBV14 to TRBJ1-2; TRBD1 might be the D (5 bases). From germline, CDR1 is SGHDN and CDR2 FVKESK. The CDR3 extends over 16 amino acids. Trimming cost V 4 bases and J 5 bases, with 20 bases left between them. CDR3 sequence (DNA): TGTGCCAGCAGCCTAACAGCGGGCAGGGAGGCATATGGCTACACCTTC. Encoded protein: CASSLTAGREAYGYTF. The entire variable domain, with the rest obtained from reference TRBV14 and TRBJ1-2, is as follows: EAGVTQFPSHSVIEKGQTVTLRCDPISGHDNLYWYRRVMGKEIKFLLHFVKESKQDESGMPNNRFLAERTGGTYSTLKVQPAELEDSGVYFCASSLTAGREAYGYTFGSGTRLTVV.

The chain has TRBV11-2 and TRBJ2-1, with D possibly called TRBD1 or TRBD2 (5 bases each). The CDR3 runs 16 residues. Per germline, CDR1 SGHAT and CDR2 FQNNGV. The ends were cut back, 5 bases at V and 0 bases at J, with 14 bases in the middle. CDR3 region: CASSATGLFSYNEQFF. CDR3 sequence (DNA): TGTGCCAGCAGCGCAACAGGACTCTTCTCCTACAATGAGCAGTTCTTC.

The J gene is TRBJ1-6, the V gene TRBV2, with TRBD1 identical over 7 bases. V trimming: 2 bases; J trimming: 0 bases; junction bases outside the gene matches: 1. Germline V gene data show CDR1 as SNHLY and CDR2 as FYNNEI. CDR3 length: 16 residues. This CDR3 is CASSERDSSYNSPLHF. In DNA form, the CDR3 reads TGTGCCAGCAGTGAACGGGACAGCTCCTATAATTCACCCCTCCACTTT.

V gene TRBV27 combines with J gene TRBJ2-2; D tentatively reads TRBD1 or TRBD2 (5 bases each). The CDR3 runs to 14 residues. CDR1 is MNHEY and CDR2 is SMNVEV in the germline V gene (reference sequence). V was cut by 7 bases and J by 2 bases, with 11 bases left in between. DNA of the CDR3: TGTGCCAGCAATCAGGGAGAAAACACCGGGGAGCTGTTTTTT. It codes for CASNQGENTGELFF.

V and J are TRBV5-1 and TRBJ1-5, with 8 bases identical to TRBD1. J was trimmed by 4 bases and V by 0 bases; bases with no gene match: 6. Per the germline V gene, CDR1 is SGHRS and CDR2 is YFSETQ. The CDR3 has 16 residues. CDR3 sequence reads: CASSLGTGGRNQPQHF. The CDR3 nucleotides are TGCGCCAGCAGCTTGGGAACAGGGGGTAGGAATCAGCCCCAGCATTTT. The variable domain in full, completed from reference TRBV5-1 and TRBJ1-5, reads KAGVTQTPRYLIKTRGQQVTLSCSPISGHRSVSWYQQTPGQGLQFLFEYFSETQRNKGNFPGRFSGRQFSNSRSEMNVSTLELGDSALYLCASSLGTGGRNQPQHFGDGTRLSIL.

This chain connects TRBV5-1 to TRBJ2-2; D remains ambiguous. Trimming left V 4 bases short and J 6 bases short, with 10 bases between. The CDR3 contains 13 residues. Germline V gives CDR1 SGHRS, CDR2 YFSETQ. CDR3 residues: CASSRNRAGELFF. CDR3 nucleotide sequence: TGCGCCAGCAGCCGTAACCGGGCCGGGGAGCTGTTTTTT.

V is TRBV10-2 and J is TRBJ2-7; no clear D gene. From germline, CDR1 is WSHSY and CDR2 SAAADI. The germline V and J ends were trimmed by 3 bases and 3 bases, with 9 bases remaining between them. The CDR3 length is 13 residues. The chain's CDR3 is CASSEGADYEQYF. CDR3 DNA sequence: TGCGCCAGCAGTGAAGGTGCTGACTACGAGCAGTACTTC.

The chain is built from TRBV6-5 and TRBJ1-1; the D gene is possibly TRBD1 (5 bases). Looked up from germline, CDR1 is MNHEY and CDR2 is SVGAGI. The length of the CDR3 is 14 residues. V lost 6 bases and J lost 6, with 17 bases in between. DNA of the CDR3: TGTGCCAGCAGCGTTATGAGGGAGGGGTCTGAAGCTTTCTTT. Its translation: CASSVMREGSEAFF.

This chain joins TRBV30 and TRBJ1-1, with a possible D match to TRBD1 (5 bases). Looked up from germline, CDR1 is GTSNPN and CDR2 is SVGIG (reference sequence). Trimming left V 4 bases short and J 7 bases short, with 10 bases between. The CDR3 covers 11 residues. DNA for the CDR3: TGTGCCTGGACGGGGGGTCTTGAAGCTTTCTTT. Its protein product is CAWTGGLEAFF.

The chain recombines TRBV18 with TRBJ1-6; the match to TRBD1 covers 7 bases. Germline CDR1 KGHSH, CDR2 LQKENI. The junction had 6 bases not matched to a gene; V was cut back by 3 bases and J by 10 bases. This CDR3 is 14 amino acids long. CDR3 protein: CASSPGQGESPLHF. CDR3 coding DNA: TGTGCCAGCTCACCTGGGCAGGGGGAATCACCCCTCCACTTT. The entire variable domain, with the rest obtained from reference TRBV18 and TRBJ1-6, is as follows: NAGVMQNPRHLVRRRGQEARLRCSPMKGHSHVYWYRQLPEEGLKFMVYLQKENIIDESGMPKERFSAEFPKEGPSILRIQQVVRGDSAAYFCASSPGQGESPLHFGNGTRLTVT.

V and J are TRBV7-2 and TRBJ1-2; D call uncertain. This CDR3 is 14 amino acids long. The germline V gene has CDR1 SGHTA and CDR2 FQGNSA. V was cut by 1 base and J by 1 base, with 7 bases left in between. CDR3 region: CASSLVALNYGYTF. CDR3 coding DNA: TGTGCCAGCAGCTTAGTTGCCCTTAACTATGGCTACACCTTC.

The chain carries TRBV19 and TRBJ1-2; D possibly corresponds to TRBD1 (6 bases). The V gene lost 7 bases and the J gene lost 0 bases, with 15 bases spanning the gap. CDR1 is LNHDA, CDR2 SQIVND, per germline (reference sequence). The CDR3 runs 15 residues. The CDR3 sequence is CASTQGRRANYGYTF. Written as DNA, the CDR3 is TGTGCCAGTACCCAGGGGAGGAGAGCTAACTATGGCTACACCTTC.

This clone was detected once. The chain joins TRBV4-3 to TRBJ1-2; tentatively, D is TRBD1 (6 bases). Germline loops: CDR1 LGHNA, CDR2 YSLEER. The CDR3 totals 15 residues. Deletions cut 0 bases from V and 8 bases from J, with 16 bases between. CDR3 coding DNA: TGCGCCAGCAGCCAAGAAAGTATAGGGGGGGTAGGCTACACCTTC. Translating it yields CASSQESIGGVGYTF.

For this clone: The same CDR3 can be traced to other DNA sequences in this sample. The chain combines TRBV7-9 with TRBJ1-5; TRBD1 might be the D (5 bases). The length of the CDR3 is 16 residues. CDR1 is SEHNR, CDR2 FQNEAQ, per germline (reference sequence). V lost 5 bases and J lost 2, with 16 bases in between. This CDR3 is CASSKGTGDGNQPQHF. The CDR3 DNA follows: TGTGCCAGCAGCAAAGGGACGGGGGATGGCAATCAGCCCCAGCATTTT.